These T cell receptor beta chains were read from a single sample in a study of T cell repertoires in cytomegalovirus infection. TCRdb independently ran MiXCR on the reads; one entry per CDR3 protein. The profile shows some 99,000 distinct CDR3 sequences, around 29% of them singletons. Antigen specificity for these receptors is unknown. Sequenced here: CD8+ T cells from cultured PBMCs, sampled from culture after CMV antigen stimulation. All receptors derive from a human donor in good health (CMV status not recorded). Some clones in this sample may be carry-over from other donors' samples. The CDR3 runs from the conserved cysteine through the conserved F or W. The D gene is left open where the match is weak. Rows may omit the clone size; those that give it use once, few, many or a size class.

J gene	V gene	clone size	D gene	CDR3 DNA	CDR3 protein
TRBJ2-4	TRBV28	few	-	TGTGCCAGCAGTTTACCCTTAGCCAAAAACATTCAGTACTTC	CASSLPLAKNIQYF
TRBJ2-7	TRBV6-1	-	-	TGTGCCAGCAACCAGGCGGGCTCCTTCTACGAGCAGTACTTC	CASNQAGSFYEQYF
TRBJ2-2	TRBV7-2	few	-	TGTGCCAGCAGCCCCCCCCTAGGGTCCGGGGAGCTGTTTTTT	CASSPPLGSGELFF
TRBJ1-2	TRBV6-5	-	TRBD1	TGTGCCACTCACCCGAGGGGGCGCGCCTATGGCTACACCTTC	CATHPRGRAYGYTF
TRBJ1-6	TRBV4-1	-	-	TGCGCCAGCAGCCAAGCACGGCAGCGAGGGGATTCACCCCTCCACTTT	CASSQARQRGDSPLHF
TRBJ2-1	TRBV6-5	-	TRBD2	TGTGCCAGCAGTCCAACGACTAGCGGGAGTAGCAATGAGCAGTTCTTC	CASSPTTSGSSNEQFF
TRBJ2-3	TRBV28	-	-	TGTGCCAGCAGTGTGGACCCATCTACAGATACGCAGTATTTT	CASSVDPSTDTQYF
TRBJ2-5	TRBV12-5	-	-	TGTGCTAGTGGTTTGTCCGTGGGGTTGAAAGAGACCCAGTACTTC	CASGLSVGLKETQYF
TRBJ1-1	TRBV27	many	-	TGTGCCAGCAGTTTATCGCCAGGGATGAACACTGAAGCTTTCTTT	CASSLSPGMNTEAFF
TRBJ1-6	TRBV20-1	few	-	TGCAGTGCCGACACCCGGGGTCAGTCGACCTCTAATAATTCACCCCTCCACTTT	CSADTRGQSTSNNSPLHF
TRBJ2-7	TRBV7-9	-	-	TGTGCCAGCAGCTTGACAGACAACGAGCAGTACTTC	CASSLTDNEQYF
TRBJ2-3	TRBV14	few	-	TGTGCCAGCAGCACGGCAAAGCTGAGCACAGATACGCAGTATTTT	CASSTAKLSTDTQYF
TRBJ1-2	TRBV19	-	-	TGTGCCAGTAGTATGGACGGTTACTATGGCTACACCTTC	CASSMDGYYGYTF
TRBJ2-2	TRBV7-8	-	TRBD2	TGTGCCAGCAGCCCCTGTCGCGGGGGGGGGAACACCGGGGAGCTGTTTTTT	CASSPCRGGGNTGELFF
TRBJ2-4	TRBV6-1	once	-	TGTGCCACCAAAGAGGGGGGTAACATTCAGTACTTC	CATKEGGNIQYF
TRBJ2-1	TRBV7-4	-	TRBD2	TGTGCCAGCACCGGGACTACTAAATACAATGAGCAGTTCTTC	CASTGTTKYNEQFF
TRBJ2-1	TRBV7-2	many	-	TGTGCCAGCAGCTCCGAGGCCTACAATGAGCAGTTCTTC	CASSSEAYNEQFF
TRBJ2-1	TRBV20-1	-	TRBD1	TGCAGTGCCACCGGGACAGTTTACGAGCAGTTCTTC	CSATGTVYEQFF
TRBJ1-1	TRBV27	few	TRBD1	TGTGCCAGCAGTCTGACAGGGGTTGGGGGCACTGAAGCTTTCTTT	CASSLTGVGGTEAFF
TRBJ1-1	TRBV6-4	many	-	TGTGCCAGCAGTGACTCGAAATCTGCTGAAGCTTTCTTT	CASSDSKSAEAFF
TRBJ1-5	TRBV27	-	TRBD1	TGTGCCAGCAGTTCGTCCTACAGGGGGGGGTATAGCAATCAGCCCCAGCATTTT	CASSSSYRGGYSNQPQHF
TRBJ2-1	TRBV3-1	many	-	TGTGCCAGCAGCCAAGGGTTAGGGACCTACAATGAGCAGTTCTTC	CASSQGLGTYNEQFF
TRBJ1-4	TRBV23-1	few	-	TGCGCCAGCAGTCAATCGTCCGACGGAGATGAAAAACTGTTTTTT	CASSQSSDGDEKLFF
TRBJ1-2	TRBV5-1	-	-	TGCGCCAGCAGCTCTCCAGAAGAGGCTAACTATGGCTACACCTTC	CASSSPEEANYGYTF
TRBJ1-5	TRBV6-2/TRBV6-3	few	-	TGTGCCAGCAGGGGGTACCGGAATCAGCCCCAGCATTTT	CASRGYRNQPQHF
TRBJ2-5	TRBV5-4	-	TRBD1	TGTGCCAGCAGACCCGGGACAGGCTCCTTCGAGACCCAGTACTTC	CASRPGTGSFETQYF
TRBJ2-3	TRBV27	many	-	TGTGCCAGCAGTTTATCGCGGGACATTACCACAGATACGCAGTATTTT	CASSLSRDITTDTQYF
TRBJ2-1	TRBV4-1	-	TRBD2	TGCGCCAGCAGCCAAGCCCAGAAGAAGGAGGGCCTAGCGGCTGAAAGCTCCTACAATGAGCAGTTCTTC	CASSQAQKKEGLAAESSYNEQFF